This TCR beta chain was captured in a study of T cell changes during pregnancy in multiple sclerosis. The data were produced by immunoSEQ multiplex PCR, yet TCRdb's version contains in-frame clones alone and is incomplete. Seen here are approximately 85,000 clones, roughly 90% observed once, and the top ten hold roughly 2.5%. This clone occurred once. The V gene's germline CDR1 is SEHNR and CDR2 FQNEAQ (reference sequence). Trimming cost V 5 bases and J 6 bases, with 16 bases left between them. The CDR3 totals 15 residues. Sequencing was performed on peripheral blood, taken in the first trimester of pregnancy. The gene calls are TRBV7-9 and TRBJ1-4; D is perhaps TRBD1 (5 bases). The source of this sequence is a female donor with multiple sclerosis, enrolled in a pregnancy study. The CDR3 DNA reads TGTGCCAGCAGCCCAGGACCGGGGGGACATGAAAAACTGTTTTTT. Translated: CASSPGPGGHEKLFF.